The 17 T cell receptor beta chains below come from one sample, sequenced in a study of T-cell reconstitution after alpha-beta-depleted transplantation in children. Using unique molecular identifiers, the investigators prepared the TCRbeta library. MiXCR, run by TCRdb on the PCR reads, gives a single entry per CDR3 protein. The data show some 280,000 distinct CDR3 sequences, approximately 9.8% seen once. The sequencing here drew on PBMCs from the stem cell graft donor, taken from the stem cell graft. The receptors come from a human donor who donated a stem cell graft to a child with SCID.

This rearrangement joins TRBV5-4 to TRBJ2-1; D unresolved. The CDR3 runs 15 residues. Germline V gene sequence: CDR1 SGHNT, CDR2 YYREEE (reference sequence). V was shortened by 0 bases and J by 6 bases, with 13 bases between the two germline ends. This CDR3 reads CASSLDSMSFNEQFF. CDR3 sequence (DNA): TGTGCCAGCAGCTTGGATTCGATGAGTTTCAATGAGCAGTTCTTC.

This rearrangement joins TRBV9 to TRBJ2-7; no clear D. Germline V gene lookup returns CDR1 SGDLS and CDR2 YYNGEE. Trimming pared 0 bases from V and 2 bases from J, leaving 9 bases between. This CDR3 is built from 14 residues. CDR3 residues: CASSVAPGPYEQYF. In DNA, the CDR3 is TGTGCCAGCAGCGTAGCTCCCGGTCCCTACGAGCAGTACTTC.

This chain joins TRBV6-5 and TRBJ1-1; possibly TRBD1 for D (6 bases). The CDR3 totals 13 residues. The germline V gene encodes CDR1 MNHEY and CDR2 SVGAGI. With 2 bases removed from V and 4 bases from J, the gap between germline ends came to 8 bases. The CDR3 protein is CASSYGGLTEAFF. The DNA for the CDR3 is TGTGCCAGCAGTTACGGGGGGCTCACTGAAGCTTTCTTT.

The chain is built from TRBV15 and TRBJ2-3; D possibly corresponds to TRBD2 (5 bases). There are 14 residues in the CDR3. V was clipped by 11 bases and J by 2 bases, with 17 bases between them. Germline CDR1 LNHNV, CDR2 YYDKDF (reference sequence). DNA for the CDR3: TGTGCCGCAAGCCCCTGGGAGTACACAGATACGCAGTATTTT. The encoded protein is CAASPWEYTDTQYF.

This clonotype appeared a few times. The rearrangement joins TRBV5-6 to TRBJ1-6, with a tentative D call TRBD1 (5 bases). V was trimmed by 2 bases and J by 9 bases, leaving 15 bases between them. The germline V gene encodes CDR1 SGHDT and CDR2 YYEEEE. The CDR3 has 15 residues. CDR3 sequence: CASSFPGTLLSPLHF. The DNA for the CDR3 is TGTGCCAGCAGCTTTCCCGGGACTCTCCTTTCACCCCTCCACTTT.

This clonotype was counted between two and nine times. V and J are TRBV14 and TRBJ2-5; maybe TRBD2 (6 bases). This CDR3 spans 18 amino acids. V lost 1 base and J lost 5, with 23 bases in between. CDR1 SGHDN and CDR2 FVKESK come from the germline V gene. CDR3 region: CASSQGNAPGLLVETQYF. The CDR3 DNA sequence: TGTGCCAGCAGCCAAGGGAACGCACCGGGACTCTTGGTTGAGACCCAGTACTTC.

This chain links TRBV12-3 or TRBV12-4 with TRBJ1-5; 9 positions match TRBD1. The CDR3 length is 15 residues. Trimming cost V 3 bases and J 7 bases; bases outside gene matches: 7. In DNA, the CDR3 is TGTGCCAGCAGTTTCGGACAGGGGACGGGACAGCCCCAGCATTTT. Its translation is CASSFGQGTGQPQHF.

This clonotype was recorded at least ten times. The gene calls are TRBV6-5 and TRBJ1-1, with 8 bases aligning to TRBD1. CDR1 is MNHEY and CDR2 is SVGAGI in the germline V gene. The CDR3 sequence is 13 residues long. Germline trimming cut 5 bases from V and 4 bases from J; bases unmatched to any gene: 3. In DNA form, the CDR3 reads TGTGCCAGCAGTCACAGGGGGATCACTGAAGCTTTCTTT. Residues: CASSHRGITEAFF.

The chain employs TRBV5-1 and TRBJ2-1, with D possibly called TRBD1 or TRBD2 (6 bases each). This CDR3 is 16 amino acids long. Germline-derived CDR1 and CDR2 are SGHRS and YFSETQ. The V end lost 2 bases, the J end lost 10 bases, and 22 bases lay between the germline ends. The CDR3 loop is CASSFARQSGAWEQFF. The CDR3 coding sequence is TGCGCCAGCAGCTTCGCCCGTCAGTCGGGGGCCTGGGAGCAGTTCTTC.

This clonotype was counted only a few times. CDR3 loop: CASSILGGTEAFF. The CDR3 DNA follows: TGTGCCAGTAGTATCCTAGGAGGAACTGAAGCTTTCTTT. The J gene is TRBJ1-1, the V gene TRBV19; no reliable D call. The CDR3 loop spans 13 amino acids. V shed 3 bases and J shed 5 bases, with 10 bases lying between them. The germline V gene encodes CDR1 LNHDA and CDR2 SQIVND (reference sequence).

The chain links TRBV11-3 to TRBJ2-5; 11 bases are shared with TRBD2. CDR1 SGHNT and CDR2 YENEEA come from the germline V gene. The CDR3 contains 22 residues. Trimming at V came to 1 base and at J to 2 bases, leaving 21 bases not matched to a gene. This chain's CDR3 is CASSLGVFRGMASGGIQETQYF. The CDR3 DNA sequence: TGTGCCAGCAGCTTAGGGGTCTTCCGAGGCATGGCTAGCGGGGGGATTCAAGAGACCCAGTACTTC.

This clonotype showed up just a few times. The chain is built from TRBV14 and TRBJ2-3, with a possible D match to TRBD2 (7 bases). The germline V gene has CDR1 SGHDN and CDR2 FVKESK. The V gene lost 4 bases and the J gene lost 2 bases, with 13 bases spanning the gap. The CDR3 totals 15 residues. This CDR3 reads CASSRRGPFTDTQYF. For the CDR3, the DNA is TGTGCCAGCAGCCGGCGGGGGCCTTTCACAGATACGCAGTATTTT. The whole variable domain, filled in from reference TRBV14 and TRBJ2-3, reads EAGVTQFPSHSVIEKGQTVTLRCDPISGHDNLYWYRRVMGKEIKFLLHFVKESKQDESGMPNNRFLAERTGGTYSTLKVQPAELEDSGVYFCASSRRGPFTDTQYFGPGTRLTVL.

This clonotype has more than one count but fewer than ten. This chain uses TRBV6-5 with TRBJ2-3, with 12 bases fitting TRBD2. This CDR3 has 16 residues. Germline CDR1 and CDR2: MNHEY and SVGAGI. The ends lost 5 bases at V and 0 bases at J; junction bases unmatched: 3. The CDR3 here is CASSPGLAGSTDTQYF. The DNA for the CDR3 is TGTGCCAGCAGTCCCGGACTAGCGGGGAGCACAGATACGCAGTATTTT.

There are a few counts of this clonotype. This rearrangement joins TRBV12-3 or TRBV12-4 to TRBJ1-5; D might be TRBD1 (6 bases). CDR3 size: 14 residues. Trimming took 1 base from V and 5 from J, leaving 9 bases between them. The CDR3 spells CASSLGGRDQPQHF. The DNA of the CDR3 is TGTGCCAGCAGTTTAGGGGGGCGGGATCAGCCCCAGCATTTT.

V usage is TRBV20-1 and J usage is TRBJ1-1, with no clear D. The CDR3 has 13 amino acids. The ends were cut back, 6 bases at V and 1 base at J, with 12 bases in the middle. The germline CDR1 and CDR2 sequences are DFQATT and SNEGSKA (reference sequence). CDR3 nucleotide sequence: TGCAGTGCGAGGACCCCGGGGAACACTGAAGCTTTCTTT. This encodes CSARTPGNTEAFF.

Regarding this clonotype: At one boundary the junction diverges from the germline segment, which might be a read error. V gene TRBV6-2 or TRBV6-3 combines with J gene TRBJ2-3; D gene uncertain. The germline V gene has CDR1 MNHEY and CDR2 SVGEGT. CDR3 length: 12 amino acids. Written as DNA, the CDR3 is TGTGCCAGCAATTACCCCCGGGATACGCAGTATTTT. This encodes CASNYPRDTQYF.

In the case of this clonotype: One end of the junction is discordant with germline, which a read error may explain. The CDR3 is CASSSDRSSGNTIYF. The CDR3 DNA is TGTGCCAGCAGTTCGGACCGGAGCTCTGGAAATACCATATATTTT. The chain recombines TRBV27 with TRBJ1-3; D ambiguous. This CDR3 has 15 residues. Germline CDR1 and CDR2: MNHEY and SMNVEV (reference sequence).